This T cell receptor (beta chain) emerged from a study of T-cell reconstitution after alpha-beta-depleted transplantation in children listed by TCRdb under 2016. About the study as a whole: Using TCR repertoire profiling, the study quantitatively followed how T-cell immune reconstitution unfolded in children after TCRalphabeta/CD19-depleted allogeneic hematopoietic cell transplantation.

V lost 1 base and J lost 5 bases; the stretch between them is 9 bases long. The CDR3 starts with the cysteine, ends with the phenylalanine, and has 13 residues. CDR3 DNA only is kept here, 39 bases in frame from base 1. This clonotype has a count of ten or more. The antigen this receptor binds is unknown. Within one base of it there is no much larger clone, and no base qualities were kept. Library prep was done by PCR. Sequenced on an Illumina HiSeq 2500. To normalize quantification of the TCRbeta repertoire, the TCR libraries were built with molecular barcoding that relied on unique molecular identifiers. TCRdb itself trimmed the public reads at Q25 with fastp, ran MiXCR and retained productive beta chains. Identical CDR3 protein sequences are pooled into one entry, listed with their most common genes and DNA. The sample table records about 370,000 distinct CDR3 sequences; roughly 22% of these occur just once. The leading ten clones occupy 3% to 4.5% of the sample.

This chain joins TRBV12-3 or TRBV12-4 to TRBJ2-7; the D call is tentative, TRBD1 or TRBD2, as each matches 5 bases. The source of this sequence is a human donor who donated a stem cell graft to a child with acute myeloid leukemia. Sequencing used PBMCs from the stem cell graft donor, obtained from the stem cell graft. The CDR3 protein sequence reads: CASSLGLGDEQYF. The base sequence is TGTGCCAGCAGTTTAGGTCTGGGGGACGAGCAGTACTTC.